This T cell receptor (beta chain) is drawn from a study of molecular identifiers for immune sequencing clone quantification. The CDR3 spans 13 residues. The germline V gene encodes CDR1 MNHEY and CDR2 SVGAGI. From the PCR reads, TCRdb called clonotypes with MiXCR, one entry per CDR3 protein. The profile covers over 600,000 distinct CDR3 sequences, with less than 20% appearing a single time and approximately 0.9% taken by the ten largest. Naive CD8 T cells, phenotype CD8+CD4-CCR7+CD45RA+, were sorted. As for this clonotype: The junction shows a germline mismatch at one end, possibly a read error.

The V call is TRBV6-5, the J call TRBJ1-1; TRBD1 aligns across 7 bases. This clonotype was sampled from a human donor in good health. Some libraries in this study had Jurkat cell RNA spiked in. The sequenced sample was naive CD8+ T cells from blood, with Jurkat cell RNA spiked in. As to subset: FACS-sorted CD8+CD4-CCR7+CD45RA+ naive T cells. The CDR3 here is CAGSTGVNTEAFF. CDR3 DNA sequence: TGTGCCGGCAGTACAGGGGTGAACACTGAAGCTTTCTTT.